The present T cell receptor beta chain was sequenced within a study of T cell responses to AZD1222 COVID-19 vaccine. Whole-study results and caveats: Breadth and depth of Spike-specific TCRs rose after two AZD1222 doses. Dominant CD4 TCR responses targeted spike regions 160-218 and 743-854.

J was trimmed by 5 bases and V by 0 bases; bases with no gene match: 1. Germline values: CDR1 MDHEN, CDR2 SYDVKM. CDR3 length: 15 amino acids. Some clones are missing from TCRdb's copy, which holds only in-frame ones; the method was immunoSEQ multiplex PCR. The table lists fewer than 200,000 clones, around 88% of them singletons. On this clone: Its specificity is not known.

This sample comprised peripheral blood, obtained 28 days after the second AZD1222 dose. This chain connects TRBV28 to TRBJ1-2; 12 bases align to TRBD1. The sequence was collected from an adult who received the AZD1222 COVID-19 vaccine. CDR3 residues: CASSLWGQGAYGYTF. CDR3 coding DNA: TGTGCCAGCAGTTTATGGGGACAGGGGGCGTATGGCTACACCTTC.